Below, 24 T cell receptor beta chains from the same sample are listed, as sequenced in a study of shared clonotypes between healthy human individuals. Assay used: immunoSEQ multiplex PCR; TCRdb lists only in-frame clones, some missing. The sample has roughly 1 million clones; approximately 80% are singletons. Sample: memory CD4+ T cells from PBMCs. The subset was: CD45RA-negative fraction. These TCRs come from a man younger than 35 in good health. Some clones in this sample may be carry-over from other donors' samples.

The CDR3 here is CASSMTSGYVSYNEQFF. As DNA, the CDR3 is TGTGCCAGCAGTATGACTAGCGGATACGTTTCCTACAATGAGCAGTTCTTC. This chain links TRBV27 with TRBJ2-1; 9 bases fit TRBD2. This CDR3 region has 17 residues. From germline, CDR1 is MNHEY and CDR2 SMNVEV (reference sequence). The J segment lost 1 base and the V segment lost 5 bases, leaving 9 bases of the junction unmatched.

The chain joins TRBV11-3 to TRBJ1-4, with 9 bases matching TRBD1. The V gene's germline CDR1 is SGHNT and CDR2 YENEEA. CDR3 length: 14 residues. The ends lost 6 bases at V and 5 bases at J; junction bases unmatched: 4. The CDR3 spells CASRNGTGNEKLFF. In DNA form, the CDR3 reads TGTGCCAGCAGAAACGGGACAGGGAATGAAAAACTGTTTTTT.

This chain links TRBV11-2 with TRBJ2-1; D perhaps matches TRBD2 (5 bases). CDR1 and CDR2 (germline): SGHAT, FQNNGV. Trimming left V 2 bases short and J 6 bases short, with 23 bases between. The CDR3 extends over 18 amino acids. CDR3 sequence (DNA): TGTGCCAGCAGCTTACTCATCCCCCAGCGGAGAGAGGGCAATGAGCAGTTCTTC. Its translation: CASSLLIPQRREGNEQFF.

The rearrangement joins TRBV6-6 to TRBJ2-1; 9 bases fit TRBD1. In germline, CDR1 is MNHNY, CDR2 SVGAGI (reference sequence). Trimming at V came to 6 bases and at J to 3 bases, leaving 6 bases not matched to a gene. The CDR3 has 15 residues. CDR3 amino acids: CASSPQGAHYNEQFF. The CDR3, as DNA: TGTGCCAGCAGCCCACAGGGGGCTCACTACAATGAGCAGTTCTTC.

The chain uses TRBV28 and TRBJ2-7; D is perhaps TRBD2 (6 bases). The ends were cut back, 4 bases at V and 0 bases at J, with 10 bases in the middle. The CDR3 extends over 14 amino acids. CDR1 and CDR2 (germline): MDHEN, SYDVKM. The CDR3 is CASSSVAASYEQYF. Here the CDR3 DNA reads TGTGCCAGCAGTTCCGTAGCGGCCTCCTACGAGCAGTACTTC.

As to this clone: Other DNA sequences in this sample translate to the same CDR3. The chain uses TRBV10-3 and TRBJ2-3, with D possibly TRBD2 on 5 matching bases. The CDR3 is made up of 15 amino acids. The V gene's germline CDR1 is ENHRY and CDR2 SYGVKD. Between the trimmed V and J ends, which lost 2 bases and 2 bases, there was a span of 11 bases. The CDR3 reads CAISEDGGDTDTQYF. Here the CDR3 DNA reads TGTGCCATCAGTGAGGATGGAGGAGACACAGATACGCAGTATTTT.

This clone was picked up one time. V gene TRBV5-1 combines with J gene TRBJ1-3; D unclear. Trimming took off 2 bases at V and 0 bases at J, with 12 bases between the two ends. The CDR3 runs 16 residues. Germline V gene sequence: CDR1 SGHRS, CDR2 YFSETQ. CDR3 protein: CASSFGTESSGNTIYF. The DNA for the CDR3 is TGCGCCAGCAGCTTCGGCACGGAGAGCTCTGGAAACACCATATATTTT.

This clone was picked up one time. This sequence joins TRBV5-1 and TRBJ2-2; 10 positions agree with TRBD2. The CDR3 covers 15 residues. The trim removed 6 bases at V and 7 bases at J, leaving 9 bases unmatched. Germline V gene sequence: CDR1 SGHRS, CDR2 YFSETQ. The CDR3 loop is CASNPAASGSGELFF. CDR3 DNA: TGCGCCAGCAACCCGGCAGCTAGCGGGAGCGGGGAGCTGTTTTTT.

Points on this clone: Other DNA sequences in the same sample also yield this CDR3. The CDR3 DNA sequence: TGTGCCAGCAGCTTAGGCAGGATGAACACTGAAGCTTTCTTT. Encoded protein: CASSLGRMNTEAFF. The J gene is TRBJ1-1, the V gene TRBV7-9, with no clear D. V lost 1 base to trimming and J lost 0 bases, with 6 bases between them. The germline V gene has CDR1 SEHNR and CDR2 FQNEAQ (reference sequence). The CDR3 is 14 residues long.

This clone was found once. The rearrangement uses TRBV2 and TRBJ1-2; tentatively, D is TRBD1 (6 bases). This CDR3 region has 15 residues. V was trimmed by 2 bases and J by 4 bases, leaving 14 bases between them. CDR1 is SNHLY, CDR2 FYNNEI, per germline. This CDR3 reads CASSEQQGSFYGYTF. Here the CDR3 DNA reads TGTGCCAGCAGTGAACAACAGGGTTCCTTCTATGGCTACACCTTC.

The rearrangement joins TRBV2 to TRBJ2-1, with 10 bases fitting TRBD2. The germline CDR1 and CDR2 sequences are SNHLY and FYNNEI. Losses at the gene ends were 4 bases for V and 12 bases for J; bases not matched to a gene: 6. CDR3 length: 13 amino acids. CDR3 sequence reads: CASSVSSGRGQFF. Here the CDR3 DNA reads TGTGCCAGCAGTGTATCTAGCGGGAGAGGGCAGTTCTTC.

The gene calls are TRBV15 and TRBJ1-1, with 8 nucleotides matching TRBD1. V shed 6 bases and J 1 base; nucleotides not matched to a gene: 7. Germline V gene data show CDR1 as LNHNV and CDR2 as YYDKDF (reference sequence). The CDR3 is 15 amino acids. The CDR3 loop reads CATRSRTGPNTEAFF. CDR3 nucleotides: TGTGCCACCAGATCGAGGACAGGGCCGAACACTGAAGCTTTCTTT.

This clone was found once. This chain uses TRBV5-1 with TRBJ1-2, with 8 positions matching TRBD1. V shed 4 bases, J shed 0 bases, and the junction held 8 bases outside the gene matches. CDR3 size: 16 residues. Germline loops: CDR1 SGHRS, CDR2 YFSETQ. CDR3 DNA sequence: TGCGCCAGCAGCCCCGGGACAGGCCTAGCTAACTATGGCTACACCTTC. Residues: CASSPGTGLANYGYTF.

This chain links TRBV19 with TRBJ2-2, with 8 nucleotides matching TRBD2. Germline-derived CDR1 and CDR2 are LNHDA and SQIVND (reference sequence). The CDR3 has 15 residues. The V gene end was trimmed by 7 bases and the J gene end by 5 bases; junction bases not matched to a gene: 9. CDR3 sequence (DNA): TGTGCCAGTATGAGGAGCGGGAGTAGGACCGGGGAGCTGTTTTTT. It translates to CASMRSGSRTGELFF.

This chain joins TRBV7-9 and TRBJ1-2; D not certain. Trimming left V 2 bases short and J 3 bases short, with 7 bases between. Germline V CDR1 and CDR2: SEHNR, FQNEAQ (reference sequence). The length of the CDR3 is 13 residues. In nucleotides, the CDR3 is TGTGCCAGCAGCTTAAAATGGGACTATGGCTACACCTTC. Amino acids: CASSLKWDYGYTF. Full variable domain (rest looked up from reference TRBV7-9 and TRBJ1-2): DTGVSQNPRHKITKRGQNVTFRCDPISEHNRLYWYRQTLGQGPEFLTYFQNEAQLEKSRLLSDRFSAERPKGSFSTLEIQRTEQGDSAMYLCASSLKWDYGYTFGSGTRLTVV.

The chain is built from TRBV7-2 and TRBJ1-2; D remains unclear. V lost 2 bases to trimming and J lost 5 bases, with 12 bases between them. CDR3 length equals 14 residues. Germline V gene data show CDR1 as SGHTA and CDR2 as FQGNSA. CDR3 DNA sequence: TGTGCCAGCAGCTTAAGGGCTCATGGATATGGCTACACCTTC. It codes for CASSLRAHGYGYTF.

This clone occurred once. The chain carries TRBV30 and TRBJ2-7; 8 bases match TRBD1. Trimming removed 3 bases from V and 6 bases from J; junction bases left unmatched: 13. Germline lookup yields CDR1 GTSNPN and CDR2 SVGIG (reference sequence). This CDR3 is built from 15 residues. CDR3 nucleotide sequence: TGTGCCTGGAGCGCCATGGACAGGGAGACAGGCGAGCAGTACTTC. As protein: CAWSAMDRETGEQYF. Filled out from reference TRBV30 and TRBJ2-7, the complete variable domain reads SQTIHQWPATLVQPVGSPLSLECTVEGTSNPNLYWYRQAAGRGLQLLFYSVGIGQISSEVPQNLSASRPQDRQFILSSKKLLLSDSGFYLCAWSAMDRETGEQYFGPGTRLTVT.

V gene TRBV28 combines with J gene TRBJ2-7; TRBD1 or TRBD2 may be the D gene (5 bases each). CDR3 length: 14 residues. Germline assignment: CDR1 MDHEN and CDR2 SYDVKM. The V end was cut by 2 bases, the J end by 3 bases, with 11 bases between. As DNA, the CDR3 is TGTGCCAGCAGTTTAACCGGGACGATCTACGAGCAGTACTTC. Translating gives CASSLTGTIYEQYF.

J is TRBJ1-2 and V is TRBV5-1; D may be TRBD1 (6 bases). CDR1 is SGHRS, CDR2 YFSETQ, per germline. The CDR3 is 13 amino acids. Trimming shortened V by 1 base and J by 4 bases, and 8 bases separated the two germline ends. The CDR3 reads CASSLTGTYGYTF. CDR3 nucleotide sequence: TGCGCCAGCAGCTTGACAGGGACCTATGGCTACACCTTC.

In its sample, this clone was seen once. J is TRBJ1-3 and V is TRBV19, with D possibly matching TRBD1 (5 bases). The CDR3 runs 16 residues. With 5 bases removed from V and 0 bases from J, the gap between germline ends came to 14 bases. Germline CDR1 reads LNHDA; CDR2 reads SQIVND (reference sequence). The CDR3 sequence: CASSSPGLASGNTIYF. The CDR3 DNA is TGTGCCAGTAGTTCCCCGGGACTGGCCTCTGGAAACACCATATATTTT.

Comments on this clone: Other DNA sequences in the sample encode the same CDR3. The rearrangement links TRBV9 to TRBJ2-5, with 11 positions matching TRBD2. Trimming at V came to 3 bases and at J to 4 bases, leaving 2 bases not matched to a gene. There are 14 residues in the CDR3. CDR1 and CDR2 (germline): SGDLS, YYNGEE. Here the CDR3 reads CASSAGLAGETQYF. As DNA, the CDR3 is TGTGCCAGCAGCGCAGGACTAGCGGGAGAGACCCAGTACTTC.

In regard to this clone: At the DNA level, this CDR3 is encoded by other sequences in the same sample as well. The chain is built from TRBV2 and TRBJ2-7, with 13 positions matching TRBD2. This CDR3 has 14 amino acids. The V gene's germline CDR1 is SNHLY and CDR2 FYNNEI. V dropped 6 bases and J dropped 4; count of bases not matched to a gene: 3. The CDR3 loop reads CASSGTSGTYEQYF. CDR3 nucleotides: TGTGCCAGCAGCGGGACTAGCGGGACTTACGAGCAGTACTTC.

V and J are TRBV2 and TRBJ2-5; D is unclear. The CDR3 consists of 12 residues. Trimming took 6 bases from V and 5 from J, leaving 10 bases between them. CDR1 is SNHLY, CDR2 FYNNEI, per germline. DNA of the CDR3: TGTGCCAGCAGGGGAAGAACGGAGACCCAGTACTTC. Encoded protein: CASRGRTETQYF. Full variable domain (missing parts from reference TRBV2 and TRBJ2-5): EPEVTQTPSHQVTQMGQEVILRCVPISNHLYFYWYRQILGQKVEFLVSFYNNEISEKSEIFDDQFSVERPDGSNFTLKIRSTKLEDSAMYFCASRGRTETQYFGPGTRLLVL.

The chain carries TRBV6-6 and TRBJ2-1; 11 bases match TRBD2. This CDR3 comprises 16 residues. The germline CDR1 and CDR2 sequences are MNHNY and SVGAGI (reference sequence). Trimming at V came to 5 bases and at J to 5 bases, leaving 8 bases not matched to a gene. The CDR3 loop is CASSPPGLAADNEQFF. CDR3 nucleotides: TGTGCCAGCAGTCCACCGGGACTAGCGGCTGACAATGAGCAGTTCTTC.